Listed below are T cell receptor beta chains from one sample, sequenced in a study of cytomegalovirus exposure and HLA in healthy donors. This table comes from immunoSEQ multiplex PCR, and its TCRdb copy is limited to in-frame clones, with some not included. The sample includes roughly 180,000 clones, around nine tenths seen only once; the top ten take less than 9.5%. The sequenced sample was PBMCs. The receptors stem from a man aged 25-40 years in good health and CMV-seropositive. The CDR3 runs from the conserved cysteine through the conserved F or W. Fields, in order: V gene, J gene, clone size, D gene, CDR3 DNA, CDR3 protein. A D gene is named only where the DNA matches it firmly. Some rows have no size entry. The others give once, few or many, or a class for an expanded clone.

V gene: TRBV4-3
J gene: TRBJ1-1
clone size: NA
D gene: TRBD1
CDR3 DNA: TGCGCCAGCAGCCAACCGGGGACAGTCCGGGCTTTCTTT
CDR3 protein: CASSQPGTVRAFF

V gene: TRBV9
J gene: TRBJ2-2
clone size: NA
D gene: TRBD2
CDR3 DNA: TGTGCCAGCAGCGCGGGACTAGGGGGCACCGGGGAGCTGTTTTTT
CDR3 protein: CASSAGLGGTGELFF

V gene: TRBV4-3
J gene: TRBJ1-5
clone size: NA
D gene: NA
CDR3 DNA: TGCGCCAGCAGCCAAGTACGGGGGCATCAGCCCCAGCATTTT
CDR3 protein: CASSQVRGHQPQHF

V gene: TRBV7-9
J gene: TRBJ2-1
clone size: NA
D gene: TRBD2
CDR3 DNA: TGTGCCAGCAGCCGGAGCGGGAGAAAGGACAATGAGCAGTTCTTC
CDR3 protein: CASSRSGRKDNEQFF

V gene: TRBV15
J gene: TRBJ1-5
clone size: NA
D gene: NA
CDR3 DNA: TGTGCCACCAGCAGACCCCCGACAGGAGGAGTAGGTCAGCCCCAGCATTTT
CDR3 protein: CATSRPPTGGVGQPQHF

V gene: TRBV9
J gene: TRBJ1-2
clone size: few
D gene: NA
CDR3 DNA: TGTGCCAGCAGCGTAGCAGCTTCGAAGGGCTATGGCTACACCTTC
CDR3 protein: CASSVAASKGYGYTF

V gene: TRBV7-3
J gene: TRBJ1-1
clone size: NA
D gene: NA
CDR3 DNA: TGTGCCAGCAGCTTGTTTTCAGGGAACACTGAAGCTTTCTTT
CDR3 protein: CASSLFSGNTEAFF

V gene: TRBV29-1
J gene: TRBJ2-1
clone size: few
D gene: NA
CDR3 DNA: TGCAGCGTTGGCTCCCATGAGCAGTTCTTC
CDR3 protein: CSVGSHEQFF

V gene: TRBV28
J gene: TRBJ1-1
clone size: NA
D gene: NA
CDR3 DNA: TGTGCCAGCAGTAGGGACATTTCTGAAGCTTTCTTT
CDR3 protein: CASSRDISEAFF

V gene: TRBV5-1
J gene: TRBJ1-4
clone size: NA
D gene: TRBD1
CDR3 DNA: TGCGCCAGCAGCGGCGGGACAGGGTATGAAAAACTGTTTTTT
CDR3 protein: CASSGGTGYEKLFF